The source of this TCR beta chain is a study of CD8+CD57+ T cells in acquired aplastic anemia (dated by TCRdb to the late 2010s). Regarding the research as a whole: A mean of roughly 3.2 ug of DNA, ranging from roughly 0.18 to 30 ug, was extracted from sorted CD4+ and CD8+ cells. For healthy donor samples, the average read count was approximately 10 million for CD4+ cells and roughly 12 million for CD8+ cells. Beyond this particular receptor, the publication reports: About 28 CD8+ CDR3 sequences were found in both patients and controls but appeared to be highly expressed in patients and within the immunodominant clones of the patients. No significant difference in CD8+ Simpson's diversity was found between patients and healthy controls (P=0.060).

The study deep-sequenced TCR repertoires of sorted CD4+ and CD8+ blood T cells from severe aplastic anemia patients and healthy subjects. Ficoll-Paque density gradient centrifugation was used to isolate peripheral blood mononuclear cells. CD4+ and CD8+ T cells were sorted by FACS or magnetic beads before DNA extraction. With regard to this clonotype: Its antigen remains unidentified. Base qualities are missing; no much larger clone stands one base away.

TCR beta VDJ combination and CDR3 sequence profiling used genomic DNA as the template. An Illumina HiSeq 2000 was the platform used for TCR repertoire sequencing. On the study's bioinformatics: Repertoire assessment relied on Simpson's diversity index, CDR3 size and DJ length profiles, and TRBV/TRBJ rearrangement plots. The most abundant DNA sequence in the deep sequencing data was defined as the immunodominant clone. CDR3 amino acid sequences were screened for sharing across subjects and were compared with published repertoires and the VDJdb database. TCRdb reprocessed the public reads (quality trimming at Q25 with fastp, clone calling with MiXCR) and kept in-frame beta chains. Merged by CDR3 protein, the rows form single entries marked with the most common genes and DNA. The authors' filters were not applied to this entry. This sample holds fewer than 250,000 distinct CDR3 sequences; 54% were observed only once. The ten largest account for 16% of the sample.

Ends trimmed: V by 5 bases, J by 0 bases; bases unmatched to a gene: 8. CDR3 length: 15 amino acids, cysteine to phenylalanine. Just CDR3 DNA is preserved here, 45 bases in frame from base 1. Sequences DFQATT (CDR1) and SNEGSKA (CDR2) are obtained from the germline V gene (reference sequence). This sequence uses TRBV20-1 and TRBJ2-5; 8 central bases correspond to TRBD2. This TCR was recovered from a human donor in good health, serving as a control. The sequencing sample was made of sorted CD4+, CD8+, or CD8+CD57+ T cells (not recorded which) from PBMCs. The CDR3 loop reads CSADRAGAYQETQYF. The DNA reads as follows: TGCAGTGCTGACCGAGCGGGAGCCTACCAAGAGACCCAGTACTTC.